The rows below give T cell receptor beta chains drawn from one sample of a study of memory CD4+ T cells and cytomegalovirus serostatus. Data came from immunoSEQ multiplex PCR; TCRdb stores just in-frame clones and leaves some out. This sample has about 67,000 clones, with around 76% found just once. Sequencing was done on a sample of memory CD4+ T cells from blood. The source is an adult in good health and CMV-seropositive. Each CDR3 is given with its conserved first and last residue. A D gene is named only where the DNA matches it firmly. Expanded clones get a size class; other rows say once, few or many, or leave the size out.

J gene,clone size,V gene,D gene,CDR3 protein
TRBJ1-1,few,TRBV28,-,CASSYGRVRGVGETFF
TRBJ2-7,-,TRBV7-2,-,CASSPNRVYEQYF
TRBJ1-2,-,TRBV2,-,CASRWDGHGYTF
TRBJ2-7,-,TRBV7-7,TRBD1,CASSLGGQGYEQYF
TRBJ1-1,-,TRBV7-9,-,CASSLEQSTEAFF
TRBJ2-7,-,TRBV9,TRBD1,CASSGTENSYEQYF
TRBJ2-5,-,TRBV5-5,TRBD1,CASSTQGATQGTQYF
TRBJ2-5,-,TRBV2,-,CASRTFTQETQYF
TRBJ1-1,-,TRBV10-1,-,CASSESRGGQGPKNTEAFF
TRBJ1-1,-,TRBV7-2,TRBD1,CASSPQGGYTEAFF
TRBJ2-1,-,TRBV21-1,-,CASIAASGRCEQFF
TRBJ2-7,-,TRBV18,TRBD1,CASSIQGGYEQYF
TRBJ1-2,-,TRBV30,-,CAWSKTGDNYGYTF
TRBJ1-6,many,TRBV7-8,-,CASSQKGGPLHF
TRBJ1-2,-,TRBV2,TRBD1,CASSRGQGIYGYTF
TRBJ1-2,few,TRBV28,-,CASSTDGSNYGYTF